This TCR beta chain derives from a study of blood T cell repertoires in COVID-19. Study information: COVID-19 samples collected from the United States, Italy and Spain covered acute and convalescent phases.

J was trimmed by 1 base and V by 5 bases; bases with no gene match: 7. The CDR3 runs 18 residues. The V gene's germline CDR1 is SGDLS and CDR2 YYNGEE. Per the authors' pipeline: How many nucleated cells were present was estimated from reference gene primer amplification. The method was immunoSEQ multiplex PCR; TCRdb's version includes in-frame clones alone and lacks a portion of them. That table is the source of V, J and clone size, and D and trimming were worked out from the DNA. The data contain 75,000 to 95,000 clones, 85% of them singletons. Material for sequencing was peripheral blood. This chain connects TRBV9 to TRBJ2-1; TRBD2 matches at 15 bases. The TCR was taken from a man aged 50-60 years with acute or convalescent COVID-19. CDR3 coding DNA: TGTGCCAGCAGTTCGGGACTAGCGGGAGGAGGGTCCTACAATGAGCAGTTCTTC. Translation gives CASSSGLAGGGSYNEQFF.